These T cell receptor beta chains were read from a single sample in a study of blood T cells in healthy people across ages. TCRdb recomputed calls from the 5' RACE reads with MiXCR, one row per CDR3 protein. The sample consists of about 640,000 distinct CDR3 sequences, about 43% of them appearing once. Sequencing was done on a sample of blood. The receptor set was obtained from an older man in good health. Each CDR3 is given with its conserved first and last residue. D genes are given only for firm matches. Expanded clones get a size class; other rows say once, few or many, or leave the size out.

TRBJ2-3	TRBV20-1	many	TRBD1	TGCAGTGCTGATGACAGGGACAACACGCAGTATTTT	CSADDRDNTQYF
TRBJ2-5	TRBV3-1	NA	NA	TGTGCCAGCGGCCAAGATCAGGTGGTCCAGACCCAGTACTTC	CASGQDQVVQTQYF
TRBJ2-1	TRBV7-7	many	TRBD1	TGTGCTAGCAGCTTAGGACGGACAGGGTTTAAGTTCTTC	CASSLGRTGFKFF
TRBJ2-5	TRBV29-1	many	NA	TGCAGCGTTGAAGATCGTTCTACGCCTAGGGAGACCCAGTACTTC	CSVEDRSTPRETQYF
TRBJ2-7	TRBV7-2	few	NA	TGTGCCAGCAGCCCGTCAGGGGGCGGGGGTCCTTCCTACGAGCAGTACTTC	CASSPSGGGGPSYEQYF
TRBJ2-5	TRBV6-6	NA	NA	TGTGCCAGCACCCTTCTGCAATCCGGGGAGACCCAGTACTTC	CASTLLQSGETQYF
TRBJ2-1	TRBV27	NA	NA	TGTGCCAGCACCTCAGGCCTAGCGCACTCCTACAATGAGCAGTTCTTC	CASTSGLAHSYNEQFF
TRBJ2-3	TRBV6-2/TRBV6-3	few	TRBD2	TGTGCCAGCCGCCTTAGCGGGGGCGCCACAGATACGCAGTATTTT	CASRLSGGATDTQYF
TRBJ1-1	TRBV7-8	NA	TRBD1	TGTGCCAGCAGCTTAGCGGACAGGGCTGCCACTGAAGCTTTCTTT	CASSLADRAATEAFF
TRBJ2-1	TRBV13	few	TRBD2	TGTGCCAGCAGCTTAGAGGCTAGCGGGGGCTCCTACAATGAGCAGTTCTTC	CASSLEASGGSYNEQFF
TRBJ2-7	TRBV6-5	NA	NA	TGTGCCAGCAGCCAGGGACGGCCCTCCGAGCAGTACTTC	CASSQGRPSEQYF
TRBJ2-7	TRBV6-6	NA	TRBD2	TGTGCCAGCGCCACGTTGGGGCGGGAGACCTACGAGCAGTACTTC	CASATLGRETYEQYF
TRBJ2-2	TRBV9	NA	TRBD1	TGTGCCAGCAGCGTAGTGAGGGGGCCGGGCACCGGGGAGCTGTTTTTT	CASSVVRGPGTGELFF
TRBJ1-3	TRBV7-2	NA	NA	TGTGCCAGCAGCTTAAGGCAGGGCTCGGGAAACACCATATATTTT	CASSLRQGSGNTIYF
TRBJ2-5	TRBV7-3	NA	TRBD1	TGTGCCAGCAGCCCAAACAGGGGGATGGAGACCCAGTACTTC	CASSPNRGMETQYF
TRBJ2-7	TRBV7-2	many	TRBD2	TGTGCCAGCAGCTTAATGGGAGGGGCTAGCTCCTACGAGCAGTACTTC	CASSLMGGASSYEQYF
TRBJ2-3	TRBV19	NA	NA	TGTGCCGCCACCAGCGCAGGGGATACGCAGTATTTT	CAATSAGDTQYF
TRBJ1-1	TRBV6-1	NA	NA	TGTGCCAGCAGTGGCCGGGCCGAGAACACTGAAGCTTTCTTT	CASSGRAENTEAFF
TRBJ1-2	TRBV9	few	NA	TGTGCCAGCAGCACGGGACCGAGCATTCCATATGGCTACACCTTC	CASSTGPSIPYGYTF
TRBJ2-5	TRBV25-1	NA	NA	TGTGCCGGCATGTCCGGGCCTCATGAGACCCAGTACTTC	CAGMSGPHETQYF
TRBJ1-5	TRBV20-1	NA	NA	TGCAGTGCTAGAAAGGGAGGGGCCCCCAATCAGCCCCAGCATTTT	CSARKGGAPNQPQHF
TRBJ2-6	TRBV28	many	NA	TGTGCCAGCAGTTTTAAACAGTACTCTGGGGCCAACGTCCTGACTTTC	CASSFKQYSGANVLTF
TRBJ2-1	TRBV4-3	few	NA	TGCGCCAGCAGCCAAGGGATCCCCAGCTCCTACAATGAGCAGTTCTTC	CASSQGIPSSYNEQFF
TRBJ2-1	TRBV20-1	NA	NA	TGCAGTGCTAGAGATCTTGAAGTAAGTGGGCAGTTCTTC	CSARDLEVSGQFF
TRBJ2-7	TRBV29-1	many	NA	TGCAGCGTTCCCTCGGGAGAGTCAAAGCAGTACTTC	CSVPSGESKQYF
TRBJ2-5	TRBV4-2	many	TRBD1	TGTGCCAGCAGCCAACGGCCGGGACAGCACCAAGAGACCCAGTACTTC	CASSQRPGQHQETQYF
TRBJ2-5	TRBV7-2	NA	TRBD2	TGTGCCAGCAGCGCGGGACTAGGGGGGACCCAGTACTTC	CASSAGLGGTQYF
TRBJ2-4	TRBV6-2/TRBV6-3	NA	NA	TGTGCCAGCAGTTACCCCGGGATCTACGAGCTGTACTTC	CASSYPGIYELYF
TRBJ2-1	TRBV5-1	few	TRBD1	TGCGCCAGCAGCTTGGTCTTCGGGACAGACTCCAATGAGCAGTTCTTC	CASSLVFGTDSNEQFF
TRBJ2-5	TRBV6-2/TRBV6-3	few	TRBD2	TGTGCCACCAATCCCTCTCGGGGGGGCTCGGAGACCCAGTACTTC	CATNPSRGGSETQYF
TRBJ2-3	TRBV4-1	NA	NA	TGCGCCAGCATGGGCCAGCTCACAGATACGCAGTATTTT	CASMGQLTDTQYF
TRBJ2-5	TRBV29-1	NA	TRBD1	TGCAGCGTTGGGCAGGGGGCGAATCAGCCCCAGTACTTC	CSVGQGANQPQYF
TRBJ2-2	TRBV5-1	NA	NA	TGCGCCAGCAGCTTGGCGACTAGCGGGGAGCTGTTTTTT	CASSLATSGELFF
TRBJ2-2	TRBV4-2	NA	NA	TGTGCCAGCAGCCAAGACGTGGTAGGGGCCAACACCGGGGAGCTGTTTTTT	CASSQDVVGANTGELFF
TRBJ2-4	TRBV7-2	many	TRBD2	TGTGCCAGCAGCTTACTTGGCGGGAGGTTTGACAAAAACATTCAGTACTTC	CASSLLGGRFDKNIQYF
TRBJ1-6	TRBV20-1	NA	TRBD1	TGCAGTGCTAGAGATCGGGGACAGGGCGATTCACCCCTCCACTTT	CSARDRGQGDSPLHF
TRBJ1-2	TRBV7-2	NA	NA	TGTGCCAGCAGCTTTCGGGGGGGGTCTGGGGGCGACACCTTC	CASSFRGGSGGDTF
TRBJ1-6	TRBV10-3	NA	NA	TGTGCCATCAGTGGACAGTCGGATTCACCCCTCCACTTT	CAISGQSDSPLHF
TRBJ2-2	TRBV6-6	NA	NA	TGTGCCAGCAGTTACTCGACAGGTTGGACCGGGGAGCTGTTTTTT	CASSYSTGWTGELFF
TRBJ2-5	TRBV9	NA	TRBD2	TGTGCCAGCAGTTTTAGCGGGAGGGCCGATAATGAGCAGTACTTC	CASSFSGRADNEQYF
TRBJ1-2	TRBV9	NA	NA	TGTGCCAGCAGCGTTTACCCCAGCGGAGGCTACACCTTC	CASSVYPSGGYTF
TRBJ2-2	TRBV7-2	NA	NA	TGTGCCAGCAGCATAGTAGATAACACCGGGGAGCTGTTTTTT	CASSIVDNTGELFF
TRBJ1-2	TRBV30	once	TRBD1	TGTGCCTGGAGTTATGGGACAGATGGCAACACCTTC	CAWSYGTDGNTF
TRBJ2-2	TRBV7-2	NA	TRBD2	TGTGCCAGCAGCTTCCCTACTAGCGGGGGTACCGGGGAGCTGTTTTTT	CASSFPTSGGTGELFF
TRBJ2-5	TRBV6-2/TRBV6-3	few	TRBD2	TGTGCCAGCAGTTATGCGGGACTAGCGCAAGAGACCCAGTACTTC	CASSYAGLAQETQYF
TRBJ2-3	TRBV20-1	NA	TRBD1	TGCAGTGCCAATAACCGGGACAGGCGGGGCACAGATACGCAGTATTTT	CSANNRDRRGTDTQYF
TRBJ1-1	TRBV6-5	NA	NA	TGTGCCAGCAGTTACTATGAGACAGGGAACACTGAAGCTTTCTTT	CASSYYETGNTEAFF
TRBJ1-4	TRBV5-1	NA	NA	TGCGCCAGCAGTGCGGGGGGGGCTGAAAAACTGTTTTTT	CASSAGGAEKLFF
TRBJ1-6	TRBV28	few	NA	TGTGCCAGCCTCCCGGGGACGGCCGTTCCTTCACCCCTCCACTTT	CASLPGTAVPSPLHF
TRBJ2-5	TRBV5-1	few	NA	TGCGCCAGCAGCAACTCCCGGGCGGAGACCCAGTACTTC	CASSNSRAETQYF
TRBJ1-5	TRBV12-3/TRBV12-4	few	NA	TGTGCCAGCAGGGAAGGGGGGAGACAGCCCCAGCATTTT	CASREGGRQPQHF
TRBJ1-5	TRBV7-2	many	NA	TGTGCCAGCAGCTTAGTAGGTTATCAGCCCCAGCATTTT	CASSLVGYQPQHF
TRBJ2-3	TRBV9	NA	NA	TGTGCCAGCAGCGTCCCTAACGGGGTGGGGACAGATACGCAGTATTTT	CASSVPNGVGTDTQYF